This T cell receptor beta chain was retrieved from a study of T cells after yellow fever vaccination. Findings and caveats of the study: Post-booster repertoires again held most primary-vaccination clones (roughly 95% CD4, approximately 90% CD8). FACS-sorted repertoires could contain abundant clonotypes contaminating from the bulk population.

V was cut by 4 bases and J by 0 bases, with 11 bases left in between. Germline V gene data show CDR1 as SGHRS and CDR2 as YFSETQ. The CDR3 totals 14 residues. MiXCR, applied by TCRdb to the 5' RACE reads, yields one record per CDR3 protein. Of hundreds of thousands of distinct CDR3 sequences listed, around an eighth were seen once; the top ten hold 15%. There are a few counts of this clonotype. Its specificity is unknown. Sequencing was performed on PBMCs, taken on the day of the yellow fever booster vaccination. The sequence was obtained from a man aged 30-40 years who received the YFV17D yellow fever vaccine. The chain has TRBV5-1 and TRBJ2-7; D possibly corresponds to TRBD2 (6 bases). This chain's CDR3 is CASSRSGGSYEQYF. CDR3 in DNA: TGCGCCAGCAGCCGTAGCGGAGGCTCCTACGAGCAGTACTTC.